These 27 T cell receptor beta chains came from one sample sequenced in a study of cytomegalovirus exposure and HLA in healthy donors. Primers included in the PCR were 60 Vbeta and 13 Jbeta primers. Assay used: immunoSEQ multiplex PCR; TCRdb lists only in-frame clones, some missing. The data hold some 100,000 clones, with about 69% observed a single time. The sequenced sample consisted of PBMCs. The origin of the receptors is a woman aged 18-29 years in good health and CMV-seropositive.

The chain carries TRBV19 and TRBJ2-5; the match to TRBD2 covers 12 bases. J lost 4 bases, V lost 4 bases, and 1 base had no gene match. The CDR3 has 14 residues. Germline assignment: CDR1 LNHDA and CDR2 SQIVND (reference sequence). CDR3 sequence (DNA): TGTGCCAGTAGTACTAGCGGGGGGGCAGAGACCCAGTACTTC. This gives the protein CASSTSGGAETQYF.

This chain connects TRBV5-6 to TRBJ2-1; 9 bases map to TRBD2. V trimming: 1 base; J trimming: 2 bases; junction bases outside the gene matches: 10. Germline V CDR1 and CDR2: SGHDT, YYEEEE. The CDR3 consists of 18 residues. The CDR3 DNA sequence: TGTGCCAGCAGCTTGCACCTTGGCGGGGGGGGGCCCTACAATGAGCAGTTCTTC. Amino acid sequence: CASSLHLGGGGPYNEQFF.

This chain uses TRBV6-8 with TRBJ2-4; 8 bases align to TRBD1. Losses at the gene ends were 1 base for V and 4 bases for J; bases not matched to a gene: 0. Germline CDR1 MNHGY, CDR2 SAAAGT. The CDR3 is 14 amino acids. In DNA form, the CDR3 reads TGTGCCAGCAGTTACTGGACAGGGAAAAACATTCAGTACTTC. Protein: CASSYWTGKNIQYF.

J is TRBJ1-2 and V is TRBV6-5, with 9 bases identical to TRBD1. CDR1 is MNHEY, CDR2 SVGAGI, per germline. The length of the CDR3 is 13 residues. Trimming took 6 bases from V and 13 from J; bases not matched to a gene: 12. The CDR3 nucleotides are TGTGCCAGCAGCCAGACGGGACAGGGATCGACCACCTTC. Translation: CASSQTGQGSTTF.

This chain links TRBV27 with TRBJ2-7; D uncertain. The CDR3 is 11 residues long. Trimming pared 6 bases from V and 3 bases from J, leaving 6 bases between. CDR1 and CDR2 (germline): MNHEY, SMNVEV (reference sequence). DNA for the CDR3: TGTGCCAGCAGCCACTACTACGAGCAGTACTTC. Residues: CASSHYYEQYF.

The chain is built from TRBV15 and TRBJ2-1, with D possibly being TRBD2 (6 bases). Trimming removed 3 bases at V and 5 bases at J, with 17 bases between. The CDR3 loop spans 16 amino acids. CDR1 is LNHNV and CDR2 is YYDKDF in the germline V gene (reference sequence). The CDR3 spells CATSSGGLGWHNEQFF. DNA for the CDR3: TGTGCCACCAGCAGTGGGGGACTTGGCTGGCACAATGAGCAGTTCTTC.

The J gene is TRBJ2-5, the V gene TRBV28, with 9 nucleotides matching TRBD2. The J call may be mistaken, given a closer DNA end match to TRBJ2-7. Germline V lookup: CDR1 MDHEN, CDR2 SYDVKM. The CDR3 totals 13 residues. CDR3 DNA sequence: TGTGCCAGTGAAGCGGGAGGTGGGTACGAGCAGTACTTC. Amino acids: CASEAGGGYEQYF.

The CDR3 nucleotides are TGTGCCAGCAGCTACGGGGGTCTGGGCCCCACTGAAGCTTTCTTT. Translated: CASSYGGLGPTEAFF. The chain joins TRBV7-6 to TRBJ1-1, with D perhaps TRBD1 (5 bases). The CDR3 totals 15 residues. Germline V CDR1 and CDR2: SGHVS, FNYEAQ. The V end lost 4 bases, the J end lost 4 bases, and 16 bases lay between the germline ends.

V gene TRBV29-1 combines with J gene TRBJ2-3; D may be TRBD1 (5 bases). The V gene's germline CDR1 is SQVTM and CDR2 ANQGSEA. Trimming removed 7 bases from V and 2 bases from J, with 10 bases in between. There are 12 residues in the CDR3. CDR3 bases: TGCAGCGCGCTAGGGGACACAGATACGCAGTATTTT. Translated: CSALGDTDTQYF.

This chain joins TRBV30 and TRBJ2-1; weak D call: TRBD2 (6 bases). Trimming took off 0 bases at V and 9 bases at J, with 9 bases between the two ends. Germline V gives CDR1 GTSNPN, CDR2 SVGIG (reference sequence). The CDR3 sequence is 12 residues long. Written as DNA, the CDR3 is TGTGCCTGGAGTGTAGGAGGGAGTGAGCAGTTCTTC. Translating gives CAWSVGGSEQFF.

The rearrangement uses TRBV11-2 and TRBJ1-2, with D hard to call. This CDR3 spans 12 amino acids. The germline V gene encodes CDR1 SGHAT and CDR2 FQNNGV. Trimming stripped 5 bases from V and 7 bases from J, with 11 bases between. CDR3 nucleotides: TGTGCCAGCAGCCCCCCGGTTGGTGGCTACACCTTC. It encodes CASSPPVGGYTF.

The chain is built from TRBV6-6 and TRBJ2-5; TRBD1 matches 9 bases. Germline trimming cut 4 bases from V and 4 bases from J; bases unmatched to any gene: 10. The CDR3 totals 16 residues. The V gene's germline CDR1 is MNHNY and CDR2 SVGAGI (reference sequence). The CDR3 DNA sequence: TGTGCCAGCAGTTCCCTCATCAGGACAGGGGTAGAGACCCAGTACTTC. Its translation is CASSSLIRTGVETQYF.

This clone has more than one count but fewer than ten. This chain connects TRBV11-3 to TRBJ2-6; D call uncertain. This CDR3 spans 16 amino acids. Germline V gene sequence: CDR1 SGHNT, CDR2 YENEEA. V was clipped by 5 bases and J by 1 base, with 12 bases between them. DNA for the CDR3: TGTGCCAGCAGCCCCCAGGCTCAATCTGGGGCCAACGTCCTGACTTTC. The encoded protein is CASSPQAQSGANVLTF.

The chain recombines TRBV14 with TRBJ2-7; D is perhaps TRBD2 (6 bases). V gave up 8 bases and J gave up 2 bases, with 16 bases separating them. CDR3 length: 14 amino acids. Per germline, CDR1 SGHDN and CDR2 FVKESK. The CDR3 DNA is TGTGCCAGCTCCCCGACTAGTCCGACCTACGAGCAGTACTTC. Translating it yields CASSPTSPTYEQYF.

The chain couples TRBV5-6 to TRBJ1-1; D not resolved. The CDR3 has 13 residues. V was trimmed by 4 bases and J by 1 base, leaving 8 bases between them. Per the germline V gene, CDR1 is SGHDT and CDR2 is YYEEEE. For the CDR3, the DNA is TGTGCCAGCAGCCTCGGGAGGAACACTGAAGCTTTCTTT. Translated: CASSLGRNTEAFF.

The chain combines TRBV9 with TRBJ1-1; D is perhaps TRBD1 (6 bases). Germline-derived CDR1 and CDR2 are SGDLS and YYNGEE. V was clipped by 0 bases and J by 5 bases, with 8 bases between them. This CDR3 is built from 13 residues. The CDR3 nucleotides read TGTGCCAGCAGCGTAGAGCAGGGGACTGAAGCTTTCTTT. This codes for CASSVEQGTEAFF.

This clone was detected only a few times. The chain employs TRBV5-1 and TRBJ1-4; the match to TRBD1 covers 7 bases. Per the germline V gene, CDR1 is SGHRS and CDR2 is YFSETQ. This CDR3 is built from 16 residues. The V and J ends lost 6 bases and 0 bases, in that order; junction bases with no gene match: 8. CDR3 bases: TGCGCCAGCACCCAAACTACAGGGGCAACTAATGAAAAACTGTTTTTT. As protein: CASTQTTGATNEKLFF.

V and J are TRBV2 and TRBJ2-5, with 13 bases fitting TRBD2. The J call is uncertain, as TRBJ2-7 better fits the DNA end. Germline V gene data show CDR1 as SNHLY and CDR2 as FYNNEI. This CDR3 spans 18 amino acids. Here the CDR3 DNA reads TGTGCCAGCAGTCCGGGACTAGCGGGGCCTTGGGGAGAGTACGAGCAGTACTTC. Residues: CASSPGLAGPWGEYEQYF.

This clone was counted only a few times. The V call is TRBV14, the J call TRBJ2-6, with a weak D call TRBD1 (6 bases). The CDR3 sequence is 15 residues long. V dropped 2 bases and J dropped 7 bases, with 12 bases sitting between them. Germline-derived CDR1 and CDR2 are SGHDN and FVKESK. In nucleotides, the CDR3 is TGTGCCAGCAGCCAACTGGGGGCCGGCGCCAACGTCCTGACTTTC. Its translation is CASSQLGAGANVLTF.

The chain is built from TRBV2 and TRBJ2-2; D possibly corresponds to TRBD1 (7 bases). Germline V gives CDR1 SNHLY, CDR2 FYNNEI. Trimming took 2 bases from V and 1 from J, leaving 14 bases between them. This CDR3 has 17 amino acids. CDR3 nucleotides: TGTGCCAGCAGTGAACGGGGGCAGGGGGGGAACACCGGGGAGCTGTTTTTT. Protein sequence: CASSERGQGGNTGELFF.

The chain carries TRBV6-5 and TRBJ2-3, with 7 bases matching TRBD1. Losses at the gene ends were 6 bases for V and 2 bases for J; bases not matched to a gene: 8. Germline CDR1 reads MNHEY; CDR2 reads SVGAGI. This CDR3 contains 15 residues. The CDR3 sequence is CASSLGTVYTDTQYF. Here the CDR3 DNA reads TGTGCCAGCAGCCTCGGGACAGTATACACAGATACGCAGTATTTT.

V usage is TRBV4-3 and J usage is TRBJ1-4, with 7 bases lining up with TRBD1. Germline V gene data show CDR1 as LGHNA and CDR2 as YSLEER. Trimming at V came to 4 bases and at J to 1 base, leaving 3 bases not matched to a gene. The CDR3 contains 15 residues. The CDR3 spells CASSPRQGTNEKLFF. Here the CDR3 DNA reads TGCGCCAGCAGCCCTAGACAGGGAACTAATGAAAAACTGTTTTTT.

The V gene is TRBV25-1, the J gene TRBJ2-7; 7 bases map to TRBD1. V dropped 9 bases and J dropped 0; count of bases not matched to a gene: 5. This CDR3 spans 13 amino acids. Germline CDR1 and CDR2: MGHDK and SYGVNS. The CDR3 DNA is TGTGCCAGTGTACAGGGGAGCTCCTACGAGCAGTACTTC. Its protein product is CASVQGSSYEQYF.

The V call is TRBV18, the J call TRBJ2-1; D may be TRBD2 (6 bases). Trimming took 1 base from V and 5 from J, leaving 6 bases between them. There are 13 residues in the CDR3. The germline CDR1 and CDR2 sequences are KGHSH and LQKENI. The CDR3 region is CASSPRRDNEQFF. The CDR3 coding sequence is TGTGCCAGCTCACCACGGAGGGACAATGAGCAGTTCTTC. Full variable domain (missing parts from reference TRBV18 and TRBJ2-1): NAGVMQNPRHLVRRRGQEARLRCSPMKGHSHVYWYRQLPEEGLKFMVYLQKENIIDESGMPKERFSAEFPKEGPSILRIQQVVRGDSAAYFCASSPRRDNEQFFGPGTRLTVL.

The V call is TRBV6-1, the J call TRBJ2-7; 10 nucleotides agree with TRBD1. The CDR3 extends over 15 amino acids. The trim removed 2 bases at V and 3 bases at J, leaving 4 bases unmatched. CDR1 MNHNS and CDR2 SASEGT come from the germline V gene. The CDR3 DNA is TGTGCCAGCAGTGAACGACAGGGGGCTTACTACGAGCAGTACTTC. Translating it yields CASSERQGAYYEQYF.

The CDR3 here is CASSQVSMLGGTEAFF. The CDR3 coding sequence is TGCGCCAGCAGCCAAGTGTCAATGTTGGGGGGCACTGAAGCTTTCTTT. This chain connects TRBV4-3 to TRBJ1-1; tentative D call: TRBD1 (5 bases). The germline gives CDR1 LGHNA, CDR2 YSLEER. The CDR3 is made up of 16 amino acids. V was trimmed by 1 base and J by 4 bases, leaving 16 bases between them.

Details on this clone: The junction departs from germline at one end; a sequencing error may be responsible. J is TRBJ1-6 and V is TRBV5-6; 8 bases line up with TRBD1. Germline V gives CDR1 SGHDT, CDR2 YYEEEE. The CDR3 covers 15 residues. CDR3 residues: CASSGGQVYDSPLHF. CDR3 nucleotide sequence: TGTGCCAGCAGCGGGGGACAGGTCTATGATTCACCCCTCCACTTT.